Described below is a single T cell receptor beta chain sequence and its context. Its antigen is unidentified. This CDR3 has 12 amino acids. The germline gives CDR1 LGHNA, CDR2 YSLEER. The V end lost 1 base, the J end lost 8 bases, and 6 bases lay between the germline ends. One entry per CDR3 protein, called by TCRdb with MiXCR from the RACE reads. This table has about 80,000 distinct CDR3 sequences, more than 9% appearing once. This specimen comes from a study of human T cells and chemical hapten exposure. Study outcomes and limitations: Clustering by CDR3 similarity yielded significantly more large clusters from expanded TCRs than controls.

Time point: patch test 2, 6 weeks after DPC sensitization. Treatment defined: therapeutic diphenylcyclopropenone sensitization with weekly scalp DPC. The chain combines TRBV4-3 with TRBJ2-1; possible D gene TRBD2, 6 bases. This sample comprised whole blood, obtained in connection with sensitization to the hapten diphenylcyclopropenone (DPC). This clonotype originated in a man aged 18 to 35 with alopecia areata. Some clones in this sample may be carry-over from other donors' samples. Written as DNA, the CDR3 is TGCGCCAGCAGCCAAGGGGACTATGAGCAGTTCTTC. This translates into CASSQGDYEQFF.